These 24 T cell receptor beta chains originate from one sample sequenced in a study of early T cells in non-severe SARS-CoV-2 infection. TCRdb ran MiXCR on the 5' RACE reads and lists one entry per CDR3 protein. The data show more than 50,000 distinct CDR3 sequences, with roughly 12% seen just once and around 4.9% held by the top ten. What was sequenced was whole blood. The receptor source for this set is an adult who was a healthcare worker with PCR-confirmed SARS-CoV-2 infection or an uninfected control (not recorded which).

DNA of the CDR3: TGTGCCGTGGGGGGAACGGGAGAGACCCAGTACTTC. This codes for CAVGGTGETQYF. This rearrangement joins TRBV11-2 to TRBJ2-5, with TRBD2 as a possible D gene (6 bases). Germline assignment: CDR1 SGHAT and CDR2 FQNNGV. This CDR3 region has 12 residues. Trimming took 11 bases from V and 4 from J, leaving 14 bases between them.

This clonotype was picked up many times. The chain has TRBV20-1 and TRBJ1-1; no clear D. Germline V CDR1 and CDR2: DFQATT, SNEGSKA (reference sequence). This CDR3 has 14 residues. Trimming pared 6 bases from V and 5 bases from J, leaving 19 bases between. CDR3 bases: TGCAGTGCAGGATGGACCATGGAGGGTACTGAAGCTTTCTTT. Amino acids: CSAGWTMEGTEAFF.

This clonotype was recorded a few times. The chain links TRBV7-8 to TRBJ2-7; 11 bases map to TRBD2. The CDR3 spans 16 residues. Germline V lookup: CDR1 SGHVS, CDR2 FQNEAQ. Trimming cost V 5 bases and J 2 bases; bases outside gene matches: 8. The CDR3 DNA reads TGTGCCAGCAGCCAACAGGGACTAGCGGACACCTACGAGCAGTACTTC. Its protein product is CASSQQGLADTYEQYF.

The J gene is TRBJ2-5, the V gene TRBV20-1; perhaps TRBD1 as D (6 bases). The CDR3 is 15 residues long. CDR1 DFQATT and CDR2 SNEGSKA come from the germline V gene (reference sequence). V lost 3 bases to trimming and J lost 3 bases, with 17 bases between them. CDR3 sequence (DNA): TGCAGTGCTAGCTACAGGGATATAACTGAAGAGACCCAGTACTTC. The encoded protein is CSASYRDITEETQYF.

This rearrangement joins TRBV29-1 to TRBJ2-3; no definite D call. V dropped 7 bases and J dropped 6 bases, with 11 bases sitting between them. The CDR3 spans 11 residues. Germline V gene data show CDR1 as SQVTM and CDR2 as ANQGSEA. The CDR3 DNA is TGCAGCGGGTGGACGCGGGATACGCAGTATTTT. This encodes CSGWTRDTQYF.

This clonotype was found many times. The V gene is TRBV11-2, the J gene TRBJ1-1; D perhaps matches TRBD1 (6 bases). Trimming took off 5 bases at V and 2 bases at J, with 12 bases between the two ends. The CDR3 is 14 residues long. Germline CDR1 reads SGHAT; CDR2 reads FQNNGV. The CDR3 DNA sequence: TGTGCCAGCAGCAAAAGGACAGAAAACACTGAAGCTTTCTTT. Translation: CASSKRTENTEAFF. Full variable domain (remainder filled in from reference TRBV11-2 and TRBJ1-1): EAGVAQSPRYKIIEKRQSVAFWCNPISGHATLYWYQQILGQGPKLLIQFQNNGVVDDSQLPKDRFSAERLKGVDSTLKIQPAKLEDSAVYLCASSKRTENTEAFFGQGTRLTVV.

This clonotype has a count of ten or more. The chain is built from TRBV6-2 or TRBV6-3 and TRBJ2-5, with D hard to call. The CDR3 is 15 residues long. V gave up 5 bases and J gave up 1 base, with 14 bases separating them. CDR1 is MNHEY and CDR2 is SVGEGT in the germline V gene. CDR3 sequence (DNA): TGTGCCAGCAGTAACCAGCCACCTAGCCAAGAGACCCAGTACTTC. Protein product: CASSNQPPSQETQYF.

Only a few counts were recorded for this clonotype. The CDR3 region is CASSYFSGREAFF. The CDR3 DNA reads as TGTGCCAGCAGTTACTTCTCAGGGCGCGAAGCTTTCTTT. The J gene is TRBJ1-1, the V gene TRBV6-2 or TRBV6-3; possibly TRBD1 for D (5 bases). The V gene's germline CDR1 is MNHEY and CDR2 SVGEGT. The CDR3 contains 13 residues. Between the trimmed V and J ends, which lost 1 base and 8 bases, there was a span of 11 bases.

This chain connects TRBV20-1 to TRBJ2-1; TRBD2 might be the D (6 bases). The V and J ends lost 0 bases and 5 bases respectively, with 20 bases between them. The CDR3 loop spans 17 amino acids. The germline V gene encodes CDR1 DFQATT and CDR2 SNEGSKA (reference sequence). The CDR3, as DNA: TGCAGTGCTAGAGATTGGAGGGCCGGGACGACCAACAATGAGCAGTTCTTC. Amino acids: CSARDWRAGTTNNEQFF.

This clonotype was counted at least ten times. The chain combines TRBV6-2 or TRBV6-3 with TRBJ2-3; the match to TRBD1 covers 8 bases. The V gene's germline CDR1 is MNHEY and CDR2 SVGEGT. Losses at the gene ends were 5 bases for V and 1 base for J; bases not matched to a gene: 2. The CDR3 has 14 residues. The CDR3 nucleotides read TGTGCCAGCAGTGACAGGGGAGGCACAGATACGCAGTATTTT. Translated: CASSDRGGTDTQYF.

This clonotype was found a few times. The rearrangement links TRBV2 to TRBJ2-7; 7 nucleotides match TRBD2. The germline V gene encodes CDR1 SNHLY and CDR2 FYNNEI. The CDR3 has 13 residues. Germline trimming cut 7 bases from V and 4 bases from J; bases unmatched to any gene: 7. The CDR3 sequence is CASTLAEGYEQYF. The DNA of the CDR3 is TGTGCCAGCACTCTAGCGGAGGGGTACGAGCAGTACTTC.

This clonotype was observed at least ten times. This CDR3 is CASSDPDRANYGYTF. CDR3 DNA sequence: TGTGCCAGCAGTGATCCCGACAGGGCGAACTATGGCTACACCTTC. The chain uses TRBV6-1 and TRBJ1-2; 7 bases line up with TRBD1. Per germline, CDR1 MNHNS and CDR2 SASEGT. Losses at the gene ends were 3 bases for V and 2 bases for J; bases not matched to a gene: 6. The CDR3 totals 15 residues.

At least ten counts were recorded for this clonotype. V gene TRBV7-9 combines with J gene TRBJ2-7; D assignment may be TRBD1 or TRBD2 (5 bases each). The CDR3 has 14 residues. V gave up 6 bases and J gave up 3 bases, with 15 bases separating them. Germline V gives CDR1 SEHNR, CDR2 FQNEAQ (reference sequence). The DNA for the CDR3 is TGTGCCAGCAGTACGCCGGGACGTATCTACGAGCAGTACTTC. Its translation is CASSTPGRIYEQYF.

This clonotype was detected many times. The V and J genes are TRBV11-2 and TRBJ2-7; a weak D match, TRBD1 (5 bases). The CDR3 extends over 13 amino acids. Germline V lookup: CDR1 SGHAT, CDR2 FQNNGV. V was shortened by 3 bases and J by 5 bases, with 11 bases between the two germline ends. In DNA, the CDR3 is TGTGCCAGCAGCTTGGGGCCAGTCGACGAGCAGTACTTC. Protein: CASSLGPVDEQYF.

The V call is TRBV28, the J call TRBJ1-6; perhaps TRBD1 as D (5 bases). V was pared by 6 bases and J by 9 bases, with 15 bases between. Germline CDR1 is MDHEN and CDR2 is SYDVKM. This CDR3 region has 14 residues. CDR3 loop: CASSPPGSGSPLHF. Written as DNA, the CDR3 is TGTGCCAGCAGCCCCCCAGGGAGCGGTTCACCCCTCCACTTT.

The chain combines TRBV11-2 with TRBJ2-1, with D uncertain. Germline V gene sequence: CDR1 SGHAT, CDR2 FQNNGV. The CDR3 has 14 amino acids. V was trimmed by 5 bases and J by 0 bases, leaving 8 bases between them. CDR3 sequence: CASSRLPSYNEQFF. The CDR3 region has the DNA TGTGCCAGCAGCAGGTTACCCTCCTACAATGAGCAGTTCTTC.

This clonotype showed up just a few times. In DNA, the CDR3 is TGCAGTGCCCCCCGCGCGGGCCCCAATTCACCCCTCCACTTT. Its protein is CSAPRAGPNSPLHF. The gene calls are TRBV20-1 and TRBJ1-6, with D hard to call. The CDR3 spans 14 residues. From germline, CDR1 is DFQATT and CDR2 SNEGSKA (reference sequence). V was pared by 6 bases and J by 7 bases, with 16 bases between.

This clonotype was seen a few times. The chain recombines TRBV4-3 with TRBJ2-4; possible D gene TRBD1, 6 bases. CDR1 is LGHNA and CDR2 is YSLEER in the germline V gene. The CDR3 has 17 residues. Trimming cost V 1 base and J 0 bases, with 13 bases left between them. Here the CDR3 reads CASSQGADRLAKNIQYF. The CDR3 DNA reads TGCGCCAGCAGCCAAGGGGCCGACAGGCTAGCCAAAAACATTCAGTACTTC.

This rearrangement joins TRBV20-1 to TRBJ2-1, with D uncertain. The length of the CDR3 is 14 residues. Germline-derived CDR1 and CDR2 are DFQATT and SNEGSKA (reference sequence). With 2 bases removed from V and 4 bases from J, the gap between germline ends came to 12 bases. The CDR3 DNA reads as TGCAGTGCTAGAAGACGGACGCTATACAATGAGCAGTTCTTC. The encoded protein is CSARRRTLYNEQFF.

The chain carries TRBV5-1 and TRBJ1-6; 9 bases are shared with TRBD1. Germline V lookup: CDR1 SGHRS, CDR2 YFSETQ. The CDR3 extends over 14 amino acids. V lost 4 bases, J lost 7 bases, and 3 bases stayed unmatched. The CDR3 here is CASSIGQGNSPLHF. For the CDR3, the DNA is TGCGCCAGCAGCATCGGACAGGGGAATTCACCCCTCCACTTT.

This clonotype was counted many times. This chain links TRBV7-8 with TRBJ2-5, with D possibly being TRBD1 or TRBD2 (5 bases each). V gave up 1 base and J gave up 5 bases, with 11 bases separating them. From germline, CDR1 is SGHVS and CDR2 FQNEAQ. The CDR3 length is 14 residues. The CDR3: CASSLGGVPETQYF. In nucleotides, the CDR3 is TGTGCCAGCAGCTTAGGAGGGGTGCCGGAGACCCAGTACTTC.

This clonotype was picked up many times. This chain connects TRBV18 to TRBJ2-3; D remains ambiguous. The CDR3 loop spans 16 amino acids. Trimming pared 3 bases from V and 4 bases from J, leaving 17 bases between. From germline, CDR1 is KGHSH and CDR2 LQKENI. CDR3 in amino acids: CASSPYPYIGADTQYF. DNA of the CDR3: TGTGCCAGCTCACCCTACCCGTACATAGGCGCAGATACGCAGTATTTT. Supplemented by reference TRBV18 and TRBJ2-3, the full variable domain reads NAGVMQNPRHLVRRRGQEARLRCSPMKGHSHVYWYRQLPEEGLKFMVYLQKENIIDESGMPKERFSAEFPKEGPSILRIQQVVRGDSAAYFCASSPYPYIGADTQYFGPGTRLTVL.

The chain is built from TRBV3-1 and TRBJ2-5; 10 nucleotides align to TRBD2. V shed 4 bases and J 2 bases; nucleotides not matched to a gene: 4. This CDR3 comprises 15 residues. Germline V gives CDR1 LGHDT, CDR2 YNNKEL (reference sequence). Written as DNA, the CDR3 is TGTGCCAGCAGCCCATGGACTAGCGGACAAGAGACCCAGTACTTC. This sequence encodes CASSPWTSGQETQYF.

The table lists this clonotype with many counts. The V and J genes are TRBV6-6 and TRBJ2-7; D could derive from TRBD1 or TRBD2 (5 bases each). There are 15 residues in the CDR3. The germline V gene encodes CDR1 MNHNY and CDR2 SVGAGI (reference sequence). The V and J ends lost 4 bases and 6 bases respectively, with 19 bases between them. This CDR3 reads CASSSPGPKGAEQYF. CDR3 DNA sequence: TGTGCCAGCAGTTCTCCGGGACCCAAAGGAGCCGAGCAGTACTTC.